This T cell receptor (beta chain) appears in the sequencing data of a study of human T cells and chemical hapten exposure. Germline lookup yields CDR1 MDHEN and CDR2 SYDVKM. The CDR3 has 19 residues. V shed 8 bases and J shed 0 bases, with 25 bases lying between them. Time point in this sample: patch test 2, 6 weeks after DPC sensitization. Treatment denoted: therapeutic diphenylcyclopropenone sensitization with weekly scalp DPC. At least ten counts were recorded for this clonotype. TCRdb called the RACE reads again in MiXCR, with one record for every CDR3 protein. This sample yields approximately 69,000 distinct CDR3 sequences, of which 10% to 13% are seen a single time; around 7% belongs to the top ten.

This TCR came from a woman aged 45-60 years with alopecia areata. Some clones in this sample may be carry-over from other donors' samples. This chain joins TRBV28 and TRBJ2-2; a possible D gene is TRBD2 (6 bases). The source was whole blood, collected in connection with sensitization to the hapten diphenylcyclopropenone (DPC). The CDR3 sequence: CASQKPTRGTLTNTGELFF. In nucleotides, the CDR3 is TGTGCCAGCCAAAAACCGACCCGGGGGACTCTAACGAACACCGGGGAGCTGTTTTTT.